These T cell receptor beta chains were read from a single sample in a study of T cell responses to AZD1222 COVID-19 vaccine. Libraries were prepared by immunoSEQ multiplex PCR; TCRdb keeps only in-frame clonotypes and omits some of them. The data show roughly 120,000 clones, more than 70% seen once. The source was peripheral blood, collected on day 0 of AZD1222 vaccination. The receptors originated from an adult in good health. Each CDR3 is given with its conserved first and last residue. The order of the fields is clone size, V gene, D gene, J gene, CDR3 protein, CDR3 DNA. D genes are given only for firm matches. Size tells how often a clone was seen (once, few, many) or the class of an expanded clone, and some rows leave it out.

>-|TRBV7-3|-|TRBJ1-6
CASSLASNSPLHF
TGTGCCAGCAGCTTAGCGTCAAATTCACCCCTCCACTTT
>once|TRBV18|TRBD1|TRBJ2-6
CASSPSTGSGANVLTF
TGTGCCAGCTCACCTTCGACAGGGTCTGGGGCCAACGTCCTGACTTTC
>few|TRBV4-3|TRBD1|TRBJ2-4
CASSQTQDRDLQYF
TGCGCCAGCAGCCAAACACAAGACAGGGACCTTCAGTACTTC
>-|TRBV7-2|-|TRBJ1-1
CASSFGTQNTEAFF
TGTGCCAGCAGCTTCGGGACACAGAACACTGAAGCTTTCTTT
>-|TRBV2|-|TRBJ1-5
CASSEVFLNQPQHF
TGTGCCAGCAGTGAAGTTTTCCTCAATCAGCCCCAGCATTTT
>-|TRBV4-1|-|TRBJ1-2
CASSQERQVGFYGYTF
TGCGCCAGCAGCCAAGAACGGCAGGTTGGTTTCTATGGCTACACCTTC
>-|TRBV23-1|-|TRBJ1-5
CASSQSQEVSQPQHF
TGCGCCAGCAGTCAATCCCAGGAGGTCAGTCAGCCCCAGCATTTT
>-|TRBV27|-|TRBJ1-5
CASSLLGVNQPQHF
TGTGCCAGCAGTTTATTGGGCGTCAATCAGCCCCAGCATTTT
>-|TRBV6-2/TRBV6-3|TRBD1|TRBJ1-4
CASSYASGGGNEKLFF
TGTGCCAGCAGTTACGCCTCAGGGGGCGGGAACGAAAAACTGTTTTTT
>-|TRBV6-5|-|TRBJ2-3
CASTRGTSTDTQYF
TGTGCCAGCACCCGAGGGACTAGCACAGATACGCAGTATTTT
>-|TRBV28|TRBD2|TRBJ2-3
CASSPSHGLGHPDTQYF
TGTGCCAGCAGTCCTTCCCACGGACTAGGGCACCCAGATACGCAGTATTTT
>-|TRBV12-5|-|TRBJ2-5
CASASQGRHFGAQYF
TGTGCTAGTGCCTCCCAGGGGCGCCACTTTGGAGCCCAGTACTTC
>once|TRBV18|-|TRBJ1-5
CASSPSGGNQPQHF
TGTGCCAGCTCACCATCGGGGGGAAATCAGCCCCAGCATTTT
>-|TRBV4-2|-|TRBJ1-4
CASSQDTEGKKLFF
TGTGCCAGCAGCCAAGACACGGAAGGGAAAAAACTGTTTTTT
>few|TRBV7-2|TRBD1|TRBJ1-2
CASSFTGGGDYGYTF
TGTGCCAGCAGCTTTACAGGGGGCGGGGACTATGGCTACACCTTC
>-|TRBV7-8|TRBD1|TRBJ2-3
CASSQGQGLADTQYF
TGTGCCAGCAGCCAAGGACAGGGATTGGCAGATACGCAGTATTTT
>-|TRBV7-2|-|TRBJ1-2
CASSAGTGANYGYTF
TGTGCCAGCAGCGCCGGGACCGGAGCTAACTATGGCTACACCTTC
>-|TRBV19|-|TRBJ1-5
CASSIDPPGFDSNQPQHF
TGTGCCAGTAGTATAGACCCCCCAGGGTTCGATAGCAATCAGCCCCAGCATTTT
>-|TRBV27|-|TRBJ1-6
CASSEGFYNSPLHF
TGTGCCAGCAGCGAGGGGTTCTATAATTCACCCCTCCACTTT
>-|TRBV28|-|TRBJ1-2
CASREGGAYGYTF
TGTGCCAGCAGGGAAGGGGGGGCCTATGGCTACACCTTC
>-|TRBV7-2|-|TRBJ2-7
CASSRTQGTHYEQYF
TGTGCCAGCAGCCGGACGCAGGGGACCCACTACGAGCAGTACTTC
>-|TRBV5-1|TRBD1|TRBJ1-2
CASSFAGQEAYGYTF
TGCGCCAGCAGCTTTGCAGGACAGGAGGCCTATGGCTACACCTTC
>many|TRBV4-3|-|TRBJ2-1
CASSHPSRDEQFF
TGCGCCAGCAGCCACCCCTCGAGGGATGAGCAGTTCTTC
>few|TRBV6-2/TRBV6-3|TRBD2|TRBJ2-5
CASSTLAGTQETQYF
TGTGCCAGCAGTACACTAGCGGGGACCCAAGAGACCCAGTACTTC
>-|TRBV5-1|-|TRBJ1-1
CATRGETEAFF
TGCGCCACACGTGGAGAGACTGAAGCTTTCTTT
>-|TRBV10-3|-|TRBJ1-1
CAISVRDIGNTEAFF
TGTGCCATCAGTGTGCGGGACATCGGTAACACTGAAGCTTTCTTT
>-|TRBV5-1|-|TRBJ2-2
CASSLGHTGELFF
TGCGCCAGCAGCTTGGGTCACACCGGGGAGCTGTTTTTT
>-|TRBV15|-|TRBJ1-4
CATSRGGSNNEKLFF
TGTGCCACCAGCAGAGGAGGGTCTAATAATGAAAAACTGTTTTTT
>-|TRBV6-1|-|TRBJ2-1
CASSEFSGQEQFF
TGTGCCAGCAGTGAATTTTCCGGGCAGGAGCAGTTCTTC
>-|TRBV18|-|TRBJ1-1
CASSQQGDMNTEAFF
TGTGCCAGCTCACAGCAGGGCGATATGAACACTGAAGCTTTCTTT
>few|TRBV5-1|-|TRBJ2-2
CASSRGGQNTGELFF
TGCGCCAGCTCACGAGGGGGGCAAAACACCGGGGAGCTGTTTTTT
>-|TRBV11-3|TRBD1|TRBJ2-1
CASSPEGTALREQFF
TGTGCCAGCAGCCCCGAGGGGACAGCGCTCCGTGAGCAGTTCTTC
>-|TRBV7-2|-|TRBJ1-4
CASRDQGRYYEKLFF
TGTGCCAGCCGCGATCAGGGACGGTATTATGAAAAACTGTTTTTT
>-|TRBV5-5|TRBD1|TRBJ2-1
CASSFLSGTESYNEQFF
TGTGCCAGCAGCTTCTTATCCGGGACAGAATCCTACAATGAGCAGTTCTTC
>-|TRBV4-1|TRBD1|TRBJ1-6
CASSLGQGPGSPLHF
TGCGCCAGCAGCCTTGGACAGGGGCCTGGTTCACCCCTCCACTTT
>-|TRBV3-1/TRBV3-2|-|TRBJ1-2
CASSQDLQTARYTF
TGTGCCAGCAGCCAAGATTTACAGACAGCGCGCTACACCTTC
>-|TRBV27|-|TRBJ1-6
CASSITGPSSPLHF
TGTGCCAGCAGTATAACAGGGCCAAGCTCACCCCTCCACTTT
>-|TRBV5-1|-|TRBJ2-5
CASSLVVNTQETQYF
TGCGCCAGCAGCTTGGTGGTGAACACTCAAGAGACCCAGTACTTC
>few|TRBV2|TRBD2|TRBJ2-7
CAQVLPGGGAYEQYF
TGTGCCCAGGTTCTCCCCGGCGGGGGAGCCTACGAGCAGTACTTC
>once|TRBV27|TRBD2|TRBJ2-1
CASSPYPGTSGGHNEQFF
TGTGCCAGCAGTCCATATCCCGGGACTAGCGGGGGGCACAATGAGCAGTTCTTC
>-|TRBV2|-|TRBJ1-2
CASSEARGLGGYTF
TGTGCCAGCAGTGAAGCCCGGGGACTTGGCGGCTACACCTTC
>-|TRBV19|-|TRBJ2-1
CASSLEADSYNEQFF
TGTGCCAGTAGCCTTGAGGCAGACTCCTACAATGAGCAGTTCTTC
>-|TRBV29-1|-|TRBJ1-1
CSVDGGTEAFF
TGCAGCGTTGATGGGGGGACTGAAGCTTTCTTT
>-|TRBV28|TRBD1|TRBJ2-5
CASSSGQAETQYF
TGTGCCAGCAGTTCAGGACAGGCGGAGACCCAGTACTTC
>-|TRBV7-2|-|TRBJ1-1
CASSPGLNKAFF
TGTGCCAGCAGCCCTGGACTGAATAAGGCTTTCTTT
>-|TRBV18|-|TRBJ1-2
CASSPPTGPYGYTF
TGTGCCAGCTCACCACCGACAGGACCTTATGGCTACACCTTC
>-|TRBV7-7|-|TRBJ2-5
CASSLAADPQETQYF
TGTGCTAGCAGCTTAGCGGCAGATCCACAAGAGACCCAGTACTTC